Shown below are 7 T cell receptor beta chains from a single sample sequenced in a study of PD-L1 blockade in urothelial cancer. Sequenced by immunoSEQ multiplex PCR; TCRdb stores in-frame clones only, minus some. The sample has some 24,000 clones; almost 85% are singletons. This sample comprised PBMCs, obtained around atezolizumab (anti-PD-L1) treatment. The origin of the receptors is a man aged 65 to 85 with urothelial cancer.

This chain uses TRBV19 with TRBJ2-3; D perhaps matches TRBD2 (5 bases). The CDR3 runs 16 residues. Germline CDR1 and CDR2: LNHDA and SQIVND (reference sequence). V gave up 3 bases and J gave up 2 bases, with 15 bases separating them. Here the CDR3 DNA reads TGTGCCAGTAGTATTTGGGAGCCAGGATCCACAGATACGCAGTATTTT. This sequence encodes CASSIWEPGSTDTQYF.

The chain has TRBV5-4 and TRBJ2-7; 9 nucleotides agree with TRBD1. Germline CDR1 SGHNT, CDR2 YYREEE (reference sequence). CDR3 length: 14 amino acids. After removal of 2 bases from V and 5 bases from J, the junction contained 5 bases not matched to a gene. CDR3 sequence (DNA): TGTGCCAGCAGCTTCGGGACAGGGAGGGACGAGCAGTACTTC. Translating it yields CASSFGTGRDEQYF. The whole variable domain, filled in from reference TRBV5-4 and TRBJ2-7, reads ETGVTQSPTHLIKTRGQQVTLRCSSQSGHNTVSWYQQALGQGPQFIFQYYREEENGRGNFPPRFSGLQFPNYSSELNVNALELDDSALYLCASSFGTGRDEQYFGPGTRLTVT.

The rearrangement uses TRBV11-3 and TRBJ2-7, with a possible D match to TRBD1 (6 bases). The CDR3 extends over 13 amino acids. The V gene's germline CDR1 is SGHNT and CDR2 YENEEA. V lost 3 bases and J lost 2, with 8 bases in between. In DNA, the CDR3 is TGTGCCAGCAGCTTCTCAGGGGCCTACGAGCAGTACTTC. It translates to CASSFSGAYEQYF.

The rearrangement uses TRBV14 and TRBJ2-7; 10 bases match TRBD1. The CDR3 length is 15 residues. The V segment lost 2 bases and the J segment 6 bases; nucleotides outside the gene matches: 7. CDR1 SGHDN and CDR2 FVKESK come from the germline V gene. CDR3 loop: CASSQYDRGRSEQYF. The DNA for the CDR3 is TGTGCCAGCAGCCAATATGACAGGGGGCGCTCCGAGCAGTACTTC. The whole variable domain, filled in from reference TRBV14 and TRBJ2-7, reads EAGVTQFPSHSVIEKGQTVTLRCDPISGHDNLYWYRRVMGKEIKFLLHFVKESKQDESGMPNNRFLAERTGGTYSTLKVQPAELEDSGVYFCASSQYDRGRSEQYFGPGTRLTVT.

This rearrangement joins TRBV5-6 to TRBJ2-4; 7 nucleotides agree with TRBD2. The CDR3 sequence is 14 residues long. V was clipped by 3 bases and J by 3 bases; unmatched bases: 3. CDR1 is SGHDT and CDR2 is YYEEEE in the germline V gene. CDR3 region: CASSSGLDKNIQYF. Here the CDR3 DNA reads TGTGCCAGCAGCTCCGGACTAGACAAAAACATTCAGTACTTC.

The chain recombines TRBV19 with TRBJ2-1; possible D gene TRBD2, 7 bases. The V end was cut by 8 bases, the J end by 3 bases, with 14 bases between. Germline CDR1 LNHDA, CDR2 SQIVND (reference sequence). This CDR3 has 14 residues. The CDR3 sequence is CASGGGSGYNEQFF. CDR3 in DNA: TGTGCCAGTGGGGGCGGGAGCGGCTACAATGAGCAGTTCTTC.

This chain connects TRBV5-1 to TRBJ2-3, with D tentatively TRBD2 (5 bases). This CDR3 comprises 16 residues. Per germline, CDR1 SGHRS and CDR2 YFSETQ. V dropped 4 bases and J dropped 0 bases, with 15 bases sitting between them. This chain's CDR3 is CASSEVLATSTDTQYF. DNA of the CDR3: TGCGCCAGCAGCGAGGTTTTAGCGACTAGCACAGATACGCAGTATTTT.